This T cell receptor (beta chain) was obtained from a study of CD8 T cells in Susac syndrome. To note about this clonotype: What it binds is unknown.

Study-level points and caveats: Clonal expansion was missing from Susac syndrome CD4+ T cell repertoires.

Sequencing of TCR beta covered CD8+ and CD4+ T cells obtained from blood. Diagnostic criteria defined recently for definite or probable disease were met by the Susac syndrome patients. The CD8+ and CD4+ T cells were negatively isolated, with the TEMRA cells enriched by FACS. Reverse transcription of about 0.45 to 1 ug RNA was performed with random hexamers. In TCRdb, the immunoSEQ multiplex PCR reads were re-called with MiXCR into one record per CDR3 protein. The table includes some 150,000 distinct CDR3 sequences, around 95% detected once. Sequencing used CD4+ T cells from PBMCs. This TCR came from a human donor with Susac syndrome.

CDR3 sequence (DNA): TGTGCCAGCAGTGCATCCCTAAACTCGGCCGAAAGGGTCATTCAGTACTTC. This translates into CASSASLNSAERVIQYF. The rearrangement joins TRBV25-1 to TRBJ2-4, with D hard to call. V dropped 4 bases and J dropped 9 bases, with 25 bases sitting between them. The CDR3 consists of 17 residues. The germline V gene encodes CDR1 MGHDK and CDR2 SYGVNS.